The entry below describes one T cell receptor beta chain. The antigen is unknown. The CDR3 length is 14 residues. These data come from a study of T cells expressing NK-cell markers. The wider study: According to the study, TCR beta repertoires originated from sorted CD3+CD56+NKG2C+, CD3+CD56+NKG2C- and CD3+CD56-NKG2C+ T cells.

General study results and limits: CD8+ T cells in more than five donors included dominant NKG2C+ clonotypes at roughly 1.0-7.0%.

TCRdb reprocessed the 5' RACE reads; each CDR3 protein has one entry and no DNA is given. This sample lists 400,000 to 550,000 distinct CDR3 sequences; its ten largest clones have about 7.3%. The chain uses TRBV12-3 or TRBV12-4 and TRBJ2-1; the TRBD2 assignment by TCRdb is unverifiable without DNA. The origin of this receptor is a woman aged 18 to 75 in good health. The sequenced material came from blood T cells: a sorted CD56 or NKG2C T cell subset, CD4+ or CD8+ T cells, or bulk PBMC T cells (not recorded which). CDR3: CASRRTSGSNEQFF.